This T cell receptor beta chain stems from a study of control samples from healthy donors and cancer patients. This CDR3 is 16 amino acids long. Germline assignment: CDR1 SGHRS and CDR2 YFSETQ. V was clipped by 2 bases and J by 2 bases; unmatched bases: 8. The protocol was immunoSEQ multiplex PCR, while the TCRdb copy is restricted to in-frame clones and leaves out a portion. The table includes over 25,000 clones, roughly nine tenths detected once. This sequence originates from a female donor with melanoma. Input material: formalin-fixed, paraffin-embedded tissue. V gene TRBV5-1 combines with J gene TRBJ2-3; 7 bases match TRBD2. Here the CDR3 reads CASSFGSSGNTDTQYF. CDR3 nucleotides: TGCGCCAGCAGCTTCGGGTCTAGCGGAAACACAGATACGCAGTATTTT.